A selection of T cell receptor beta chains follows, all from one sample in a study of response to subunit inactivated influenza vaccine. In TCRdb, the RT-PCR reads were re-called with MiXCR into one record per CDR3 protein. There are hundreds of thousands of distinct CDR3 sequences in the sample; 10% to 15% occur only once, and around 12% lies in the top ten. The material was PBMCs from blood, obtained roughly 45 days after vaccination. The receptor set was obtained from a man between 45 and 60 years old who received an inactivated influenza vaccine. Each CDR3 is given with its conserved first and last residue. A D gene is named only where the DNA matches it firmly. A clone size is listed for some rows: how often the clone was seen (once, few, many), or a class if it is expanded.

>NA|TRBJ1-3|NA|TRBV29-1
CSVGRDRGNTIYF
TGCAGCGTTGGGAGGGATCGAGGAAACACCATATATTTT
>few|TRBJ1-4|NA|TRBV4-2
CASSQDRERNEKLFF
TGTGCCAGCAGCCAAGACAGAGAAAGGAATGAAAAACTGTTTTTT
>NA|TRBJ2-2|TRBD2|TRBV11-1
CASSSGTSGGELFF
TGTGCCAGCAGCTCCGGGACTAGCGGCGGGGAGCTGTTTTTT
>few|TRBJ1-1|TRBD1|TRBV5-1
CASTYGTGIMNTEAFF
TGCGCCAGCACCTACGGGACAGGGATTATGAACACTGAAGCTTTCTTT
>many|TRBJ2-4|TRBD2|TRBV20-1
CSARGTSGRADIQYF
TGCAGTGCTAGGGGGACTAGCGGGAGGGCCGACATTCAGTACTTC
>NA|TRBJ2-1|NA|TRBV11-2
CASSLIVSGSYNEQFF
TGTGCCAGCAGCTTAATAGTAAGCGGCTCCTACAATGAGCAGTTCTTC
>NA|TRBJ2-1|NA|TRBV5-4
CASSLVGTRAARGNEQFF
TGTGCCAGCAGCTTGGTGGGGACTCGGGCAGCCCGGGGCAATGAGCAGTTCTTC
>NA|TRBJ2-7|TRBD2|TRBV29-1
CSVMRGASSYEQYF
TGCAGCGTAATGCGGGGGGCCAGCTCCTACGAGCAGTACTTC
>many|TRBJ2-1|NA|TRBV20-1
CSARWQNGAGSYNEQFF
TGCAGTGCTAGATGGCAAAATGGGGCTGGGTCCTACAATGAGCAGTTCTTC
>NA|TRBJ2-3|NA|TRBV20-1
CSAGRARGDTDTQYF
TGCAGTGCGGGTCGAGCCCGGGGAGATACAGATACGCAGTATTTT
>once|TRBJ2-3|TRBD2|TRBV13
CASSLREGSRDTQYF
TGTGCCAGCAGCTTAAGGGAGGGCTCCCGAGATACGCAGTATTTT
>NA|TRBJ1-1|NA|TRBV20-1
CSARETGLPEAFF
TGCAGTGCTCGGGAAACAGGGCTCCCTGAAGCTTTCTTT
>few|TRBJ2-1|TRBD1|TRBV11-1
CASSHGTGLLRGSYNEQFF
TGTGCCAGCAGCCACGGGACAGGGCTACTTAGGGGCTCCTACAATGAGCAGTTCTTC
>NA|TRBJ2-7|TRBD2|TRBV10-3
CAISDGGRGEEQYF
TGTGCCATCAGTGATGGCGGGAGGGGTGAAGAGCAGTACTTC
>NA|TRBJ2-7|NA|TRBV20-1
CSARGAGTNEQYF
TGCAGTGCTAGAGGGGCCGGGACCAACGAGCAGTACTTC
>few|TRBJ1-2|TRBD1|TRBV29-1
CSVDEGAEGYTF
TGCAGCGTTGATGAGGGGGCTGAGGGCTACACCTTC
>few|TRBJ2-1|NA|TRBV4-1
CASSQAQRNEQFF
TGCGCCAGCAGCCAAGCCCAGAGGAATGAGCAGTTCTTC
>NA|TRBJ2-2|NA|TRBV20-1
CSAAGGVSTGELFF
TGCAGTGCCGCCGGGGGCGTCAGCACCGGGGAGCTGTTTTTT
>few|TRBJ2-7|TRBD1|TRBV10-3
CAISELTGATYEQYF
TGTGCCATCAGTGAGTTGACAGGGGCCACCTACGAGCAGTACTTC
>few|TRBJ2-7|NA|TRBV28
CASSFGMRLIRAVRFYEQYF
TGTGCCAGCAGTTTCGGCATGAGATTAATCAGGGCGGTTAGGTTCTACGAGCAGTACTTC
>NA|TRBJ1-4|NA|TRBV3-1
CASSQDGTLNEKLFF
TGTGCCAGCAGCCAAGATGGTACGCTAAATGAAAAACTGTTTTTT
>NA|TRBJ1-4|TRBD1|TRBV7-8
CASTTDRVFEKLFF
TGTGCCAGCACCACCGACAGGGTTTTCGAAAAACTGTTTTTT
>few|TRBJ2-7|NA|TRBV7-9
CASTGAGEQYF
TGTGCCAGCACGGGGGCGGGAGAGCAGTACTTC
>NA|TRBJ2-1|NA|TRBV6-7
CASSPLKGDPYNEQFF
TGTGCCAGCAGCCCCCTTAAGGGGGACCCGTACAATGAGCAGTTCTTC
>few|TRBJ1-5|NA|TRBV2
CASSEIGNQPQHF
TGTGCCAGCAGTGAAATAGGCAATCAGCCCCAGCATTTT
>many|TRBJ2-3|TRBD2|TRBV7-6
CASSLGLAGGPATDTQYF
TGTGCCAGCAGCTTAGGACTAGCGGGAGGGCCCGCTACAGATACGCAGTATTTT
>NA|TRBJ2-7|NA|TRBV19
CASSPGAQYEQYF
TGTGCCAGTAGTCCGGGGGCTCAATACGAGCAGTACTTC
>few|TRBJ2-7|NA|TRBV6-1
CASLAFSYEQYF
TGTGCCAGCCTAGCCTTTTCCTACGAGCAGTACTTC
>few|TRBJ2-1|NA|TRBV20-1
CSAKSAGLRIDNEQFF
TGCAGTGCTAAAAGCGCGGGCCTGAGGATCGACAATGAGCAGTTCTTC
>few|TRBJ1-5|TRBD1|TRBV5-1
CASSLTGGDQPQHF
TGCGCCAGCAGCTTGACAGGGGGCGATCAGCCCCAGCATTTT
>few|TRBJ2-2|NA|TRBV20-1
CSASPSGYTGELFF
TGCAGTGCGTCCCCGAGTGGTTATACCGGGGAGCTGTTTTTT
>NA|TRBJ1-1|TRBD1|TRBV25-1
CASSRTGLGTEAFF
TGTGCCAGCAGTCGGACAGGGTTGGGCACTGAAGCTTTCTTT
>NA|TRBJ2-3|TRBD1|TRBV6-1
CASSERGTGGDTQYF
TGTGCCAGCAGTGAAAGGGGGACAGGGGGAGATACGCAGTATTTT
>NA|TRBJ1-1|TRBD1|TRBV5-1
CASSRGTGAQNTEAFF
TGCGCCAGCAGCCGAGGGACAGGGGCCCAGAACACTGAAGCTTTCTTT
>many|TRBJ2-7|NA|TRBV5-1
CASSLHLGSYEQYF
TGCGCCAGCAGCCTTCACTTGGGCTCCTACGAGCAGTACTTC
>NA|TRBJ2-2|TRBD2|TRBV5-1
CASSHGTSGNSGELFF
TGCGCCAGCAGCCACGGGACTAGCGGTAATTCCGGGGAGCTGTTTTTT
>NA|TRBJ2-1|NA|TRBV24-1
CATSDPGATNEQFF
TGTGCCACCAGTGATCCAGGGGCGACAAATGAGCAGTTCTTC
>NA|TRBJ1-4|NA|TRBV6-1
CASTPLLGADEKLFF
TGTGCCAGCACCCCACTCTTGGGGGCTGATGAAAAACTGTTTTTT
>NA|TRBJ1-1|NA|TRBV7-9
CTSSLSLNTEAFF
TGTACCAGCAGCTTGTCTCTGAACACTGAAGCTTTCTTT
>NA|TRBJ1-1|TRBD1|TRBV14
CASSHDRGMNTEAFF
TGTGCCAGCAGCCACGACAGGGGAATGAACACTGAAGCTTTCTTT
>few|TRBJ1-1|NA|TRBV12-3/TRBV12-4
CASSSWVSEAFF
TGTGCCAGCAGTTCCTGGGTATCTGAAGCTTTCTTT
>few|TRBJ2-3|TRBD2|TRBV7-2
CASSPGTRSTDTQYF
TGTGCCAGCAGCCCCGGGACTAGAAGCACAGATACGCAGTATTTT
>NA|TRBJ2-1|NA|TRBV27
CASSPRGLPGYNEQFF
TGTGCCAGCAGTCCCCGGGGCCTCCCCGGGTACAATGAGCAGTTCTTC
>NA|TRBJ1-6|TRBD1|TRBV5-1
CASSLGGPRGSPLHF
TGCGCCAGCAGCTTGGGCGGCCCCAGGGGGTCACCCCTCCACTTT
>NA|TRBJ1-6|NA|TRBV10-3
CAINAGVDSPLHF
TGTGCCATCAACGCAGGCGTTGACTCACCCCTCCACTTT
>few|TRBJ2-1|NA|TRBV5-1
CASSLGAPGPYNEQFF
TGCGCCAGCAGCTTGGGGGCCCCGGGACCCTACAATGAGCAGTTCTTC
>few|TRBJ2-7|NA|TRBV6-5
CASSYSPGTAEQYF
TGTGCCAGCAGTTACTCCCCAGGGACGGCCGAGCAGTACTTC
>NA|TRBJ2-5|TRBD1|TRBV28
CASRDRGTLLAQYF
TGTGCCAGCAGGGACAGGGGGACCCTTTTGGCCCAGTACTTC
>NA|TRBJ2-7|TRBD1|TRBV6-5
CASSSTGQGSHEQYF
TGTGCCAGCAGTTCCACGGGACAGGGATCGCACGAGCAGTACTTC
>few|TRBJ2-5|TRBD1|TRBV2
CASNRAPTGYETQYF
TGTGCCAGCAACAGGGCCCCGACAGGGTACGAGACCCAGTACTTC
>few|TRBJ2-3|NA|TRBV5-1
CASSLGSGRNTDTQYF
TGCGCCAGCAGCTTGGGGTCAGGGCGTAACACAGATACGCAGTATTTT
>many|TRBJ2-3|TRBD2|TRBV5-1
CASSLLAGLEWNTDTQYF
TGCGCCAGCAGCTTGCTAGCGGGATTGGAATGGAACACAGATACGCAGTATTTT
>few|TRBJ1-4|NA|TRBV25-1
CASSTTGSPNEKLFF
TGTGCCAGCAGTACTACAGGGTCCCCTAATGAAAAACTGTTTTTT
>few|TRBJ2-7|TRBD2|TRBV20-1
CSARDPRGGRSSYEQYF
TGCAGTGCTAGAGATCCCCGGGGGGGCCGTAGCTCCTACGAGCAGTACTTC